The TCR beta chain under discussion was sequenced for a study of blood T cell repertoires in COVID-19. This clone was recorded only once. Authors' data handling: Reference gene primer amplification gave estimated nucleated cell counts. Here immunoSEQ multiplex PCR was the method, and the copy in TCRdb shows in-frame clones only, minus some. From that table come the V and J calls and clone size; the DNA was used to work out D and trimming. Altogether tens of thousands of clones are present, 80% being singletons, with the ten largest covering around 4.8%. Germline V gives CDR1 SGHTA, CDR2 FQGNSA. Trimming removed 1 base from V and 6 bases from J, with 15 bases in between. This CDR3 is 15 amino acids long.

The receptor comes from a woman in her 70s with acute or convalescent COVID-19. V gene TRBV7-2 combines with J gene TRBJ1-2; D unclear. Source material: peripheral blood. The CDR3 sequence is CASSLDGLPGNGYTF. CDR3 bases: TGTGCCAGCAGCTTAGATGGGCTGCCAGGAAATGGCTACACCTTC. The entire variable domain, with the rest obtained from reference TRBV7-2 and TRBJ1-2, is as follows: GAGVSQSPSNKVTEKGKDVELRCDPISGHTALYWYRQSLGQGLEFLIYFQGNSAPDKSGLPSDRFSAERTGGSVSTLTIQRTQQEDSAVYLCASSLDGLPGNGYTFGSGTRLTVV.